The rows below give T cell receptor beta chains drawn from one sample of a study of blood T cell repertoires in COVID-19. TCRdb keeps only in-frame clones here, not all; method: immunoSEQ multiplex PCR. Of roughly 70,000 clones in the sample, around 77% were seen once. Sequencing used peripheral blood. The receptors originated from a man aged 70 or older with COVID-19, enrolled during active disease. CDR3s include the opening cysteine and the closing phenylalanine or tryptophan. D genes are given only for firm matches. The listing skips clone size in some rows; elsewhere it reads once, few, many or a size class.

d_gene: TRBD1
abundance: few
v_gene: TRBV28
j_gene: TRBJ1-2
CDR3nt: TGTGCCAGCAGTTTATCCTGGACAGGGGGTTATGGCTACACCTTC
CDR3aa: CASSLSWTGGYGYTF

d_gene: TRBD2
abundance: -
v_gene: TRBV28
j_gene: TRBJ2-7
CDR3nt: TGTGCCAGCAGGTCGTTTGCGGGAGCTCCCTCCTACGAGCAGTACTTC
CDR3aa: CASRSFAGAPSYEQYF

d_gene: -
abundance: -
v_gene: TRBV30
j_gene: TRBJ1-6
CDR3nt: TGTGCCTGGAGTGTACGGGGGGAAGGTTCACCCCTCCACTTT
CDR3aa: CAWSVRGEGSPLHF

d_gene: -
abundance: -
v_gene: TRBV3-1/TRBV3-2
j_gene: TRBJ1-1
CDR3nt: TGTGCCAGCAGCCCGGGTGGGGGGACTGAAGCTTTCTTT
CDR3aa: CASSPGGGTEAFF

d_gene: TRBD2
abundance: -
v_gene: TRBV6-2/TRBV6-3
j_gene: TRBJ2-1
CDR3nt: TGTGCCAGCAGTTTTCTAGCGGAGTTGGAGCAGTTCTTC
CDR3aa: CASSFLAELEQFF

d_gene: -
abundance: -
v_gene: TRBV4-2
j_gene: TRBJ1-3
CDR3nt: TGTGCCAGCAGCCCCGGGTCGGGAGAGGGGAACACCATATATTTT
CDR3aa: CASSPGSGEGNTIYF

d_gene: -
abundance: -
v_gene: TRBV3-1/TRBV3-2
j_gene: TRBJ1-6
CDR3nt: TGTGCCAGCAGCCCCACCCGGAGTCTGTCACCCCTCCACTTT
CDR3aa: CASSPTRSLSPLHF

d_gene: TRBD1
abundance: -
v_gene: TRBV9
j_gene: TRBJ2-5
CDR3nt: TGTGCCAGCAGCGTAGGAGGGACAGGCGTCCAAGAGACCCAGTACTTC
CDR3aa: CASSVGGTGVQETQYF

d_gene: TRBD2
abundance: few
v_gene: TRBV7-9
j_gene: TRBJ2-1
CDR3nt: TGTGCCAGCAGAGGTTGGACTAGCGGGAGGGCCTACAATGAGCAGTTCTTC
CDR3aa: CASRGWTSGRAYNEQFF

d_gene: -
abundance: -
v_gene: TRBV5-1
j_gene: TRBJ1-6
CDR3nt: TGCGCCAGCAGGGCCGGGACATCTTCACCCCTCCACTTT
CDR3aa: CASRAGTSSPLHF

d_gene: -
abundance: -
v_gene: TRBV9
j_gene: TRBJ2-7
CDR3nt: TGTGCCAGCAGCCGAGTAGCTAGTTCCTACGAGCAGTACTTC
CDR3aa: CASSRVASSYEQYF

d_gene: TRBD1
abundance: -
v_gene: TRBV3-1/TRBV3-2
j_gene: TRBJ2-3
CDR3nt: TGTGCCAGCAGCCGGGGACAGGGAGATACGCAGTATTTT
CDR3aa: CASSRGQGDTQYF

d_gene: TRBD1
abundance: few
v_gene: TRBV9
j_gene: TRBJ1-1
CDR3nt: TGTGCCAGCAGCCCAAGAGACAGGGATGACACTGAAGCTTTCTTT
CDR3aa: CASSPRDRDDTEAFF

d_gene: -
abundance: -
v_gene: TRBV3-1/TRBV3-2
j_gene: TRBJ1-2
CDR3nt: TGTGCCAGCAGCCAAGTTGGGGACTTCTATGGCTACACCTTC
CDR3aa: CASSQVGDFYGYTF

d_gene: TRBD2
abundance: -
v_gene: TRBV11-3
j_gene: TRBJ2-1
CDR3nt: TGTGCCAGCAGCGGGGGAGGGACCGGCGGTAGCCATGAGCAGTTCTTC
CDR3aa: CASSGGGTGGSHEQFF

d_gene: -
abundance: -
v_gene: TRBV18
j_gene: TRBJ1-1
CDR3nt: TGTGCCAGCTCATCGAATCGCGGGCGGAACACTGAAGCTTTCTTT
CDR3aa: CASSSNRGRNTEAFF

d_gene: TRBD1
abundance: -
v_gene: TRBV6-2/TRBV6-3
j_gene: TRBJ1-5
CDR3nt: TGTGCCAGCAGTCCCTCGGCAGGGGGGAATCAGCCCCAGCATTTT
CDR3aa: CASSPSAGGNQPQHF

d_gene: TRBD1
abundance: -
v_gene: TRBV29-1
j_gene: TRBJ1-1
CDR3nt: TGCAGCGTTGAACAGGGGGACACTGAAGCTTTCTTT
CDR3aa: CSVEQGDTEAFF

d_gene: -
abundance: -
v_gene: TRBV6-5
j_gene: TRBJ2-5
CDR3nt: TGTGCCAGCAGTCCAGGGGTTGTGGGGCAAGAGACCCAGTACTTC
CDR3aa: CASSPGVVGQETQYF

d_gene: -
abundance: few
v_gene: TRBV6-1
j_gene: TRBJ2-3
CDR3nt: TGTGCCAGCAGTGACAGCGGCTTTTCGGCAGATACGCAGTATTTT
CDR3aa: CASSDSGFSADTQYF

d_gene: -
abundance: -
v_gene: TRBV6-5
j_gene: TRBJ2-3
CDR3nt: TGTGCCAGCAGGCCCGCAGGGGCCGATACGCAGTATTTT
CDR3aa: CASRPAGADTQYF

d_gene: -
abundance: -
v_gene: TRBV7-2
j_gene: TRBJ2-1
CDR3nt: TGTGCCAGCAGCTTAGAGAGTACTAGGTCCAATGAGCAGTTCTTC
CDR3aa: CASSLESTRSNEQFF

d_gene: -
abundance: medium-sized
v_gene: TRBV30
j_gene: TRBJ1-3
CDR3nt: TGTGCCTGGAGTCAGCGGAATTCAGGAAACACCATATATTTT
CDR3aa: CAWSQRNSGNTIYF

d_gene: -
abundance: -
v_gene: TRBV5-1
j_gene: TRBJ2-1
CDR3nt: TGCGCCAGCAGCTCGCCAGGGGCGGATGAGCAGTTCTTC
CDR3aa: CASSSPGADEQFF

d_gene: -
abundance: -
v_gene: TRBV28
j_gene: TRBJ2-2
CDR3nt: TGTGCCAGCAGTTTAGCCGGGAAGCTGTTTTTT
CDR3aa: CASSLAGKLFF

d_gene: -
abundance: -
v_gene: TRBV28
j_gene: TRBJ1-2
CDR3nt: TGTGCCAGCAGTCACCAAGACATTCCCTCGTATGGCTACACCTTC
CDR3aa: CASSHQDIPSYGYTF

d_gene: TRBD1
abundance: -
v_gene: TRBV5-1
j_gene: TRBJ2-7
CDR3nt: TGCGCCAGCAGCTTGGGCGGGACAGGGGGTACGTTATCTAGCGAGCAGTACTTC
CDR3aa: CASSLGGTGGTLSSEQYF

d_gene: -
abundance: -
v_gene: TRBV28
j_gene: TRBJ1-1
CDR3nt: TGTGCCAGCACCTTAGGGGCCCATGTGAATGAAGCTTTCTTT
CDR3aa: CASTLGAHVNEAFF

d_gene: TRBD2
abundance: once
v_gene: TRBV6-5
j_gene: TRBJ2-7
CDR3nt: TGTGCCAGCAGTTATGCCCCGGGACTAGCGGCCTACGAGCAGTACTTC
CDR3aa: CASSYAPGLAAYEQYF

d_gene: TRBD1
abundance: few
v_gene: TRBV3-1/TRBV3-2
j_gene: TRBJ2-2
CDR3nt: TGTGCCAGCAGCCACCTGGACAGGCTCACCGGGGAGCTGTTTTTT
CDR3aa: CASSHLDRLTGELFF

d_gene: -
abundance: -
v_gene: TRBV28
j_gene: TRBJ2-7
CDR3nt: TGTGCCAGCAGTGCCCAGGCCTACGAGCAGTACTTC
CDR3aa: CASSAQAYEQYF

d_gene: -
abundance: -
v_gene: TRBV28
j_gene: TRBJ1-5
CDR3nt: TGTGCCAGCAAAGGGGGGGGCCTCGGGAGCAATCAGCCCCAGCATTTT
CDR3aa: CASKGGGLGSNQPQHF

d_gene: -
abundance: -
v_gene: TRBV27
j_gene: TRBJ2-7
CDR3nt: TGTGCCAGCAGTCGGGATTTTGGGTACGAGCAGTACTTC
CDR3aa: CASSRDFGYEQYF

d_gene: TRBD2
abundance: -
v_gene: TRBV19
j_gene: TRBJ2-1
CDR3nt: TGTGCCAGTAGTATTCGTCGGGGACTAAATACCTACAATGAGCAGTTCTTC
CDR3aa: CASSIRRGLNTYNEQFF

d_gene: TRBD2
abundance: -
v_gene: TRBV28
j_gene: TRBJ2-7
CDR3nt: TGTGCCAGCAGTTTTAGGTCTAGCGGGATGAGAGAGCAGTACTTC
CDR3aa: CASSFRSSGMREQYF

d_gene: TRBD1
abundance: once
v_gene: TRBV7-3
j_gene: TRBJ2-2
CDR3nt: TGTGCCAGCAGCTTATCTAGACAGGGGGGAACCGGGGAGCTGTTTTTT
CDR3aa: CASSLSRQGGTGELFF

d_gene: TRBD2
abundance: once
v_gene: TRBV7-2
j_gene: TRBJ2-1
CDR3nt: TGTGCCAGCAGCTTAGAGGAGACTAGCGGGAGTGGGACCTACAATGAGCAGTTCTTC
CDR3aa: CASSLEETSGSGTYNEQFF

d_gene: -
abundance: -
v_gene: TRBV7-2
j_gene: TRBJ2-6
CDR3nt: TGTGCCAGCAGCGGAGGGTCTGGGGCCAACGTCCTGACTTTC
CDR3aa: CASSGGSGANVLTF

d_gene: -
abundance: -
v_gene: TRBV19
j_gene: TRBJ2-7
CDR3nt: TGTGCCAGTAGTATATCTAGCTTTGGCGAGCAGTACTTC
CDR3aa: CASSISSFGEQYF

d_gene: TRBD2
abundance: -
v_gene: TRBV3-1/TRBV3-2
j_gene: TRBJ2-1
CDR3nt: TGTGCCAGCAGCCCCCTGACTAGCTCCAATGAGCAGTTCTTC
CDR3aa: CASSPLTSSNEQFF

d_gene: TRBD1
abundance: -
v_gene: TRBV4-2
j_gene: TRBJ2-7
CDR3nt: TGTGCCAGCAGCCAGGAATCGGGACAGGGGATGTACGAGCAGTACTTC
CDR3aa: CASSQESGQGMYEQYF

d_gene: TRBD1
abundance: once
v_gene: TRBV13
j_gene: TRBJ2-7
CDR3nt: TGTGCCAGCAGCCCGACCCGACAGGGCTACGAGCAGTACTTC
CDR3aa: CASSPTRQGYEQYF

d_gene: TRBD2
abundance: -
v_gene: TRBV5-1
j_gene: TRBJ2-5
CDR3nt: TGCGCCAGCAGCTCGGGACTAGCGGGAGTCGGGATTACAGAGACCCAGTACTTC
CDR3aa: CASSSGLAGVGITETQYF